These T cell receptor beta chains were read from a single sample in a study of blood T cell repertoires in COVID-19. Clones were sequenced by immunoSEQ multiplex PCR, and TCRdb holds only the in-frame ones, with some missing. The data hold about 210,000 clones, with about 89% observed a single time. Sequencing was done on a sample of PBMCs or T cells enriched from blood (not recorded which). Every receptor here comes from a woman aged 18-29 years who had recovered from COVID-19. Each CDR3 is given with its conserved first and last residue. Fields, in order: CDR3 DNA, CDR3 protein, J gene, V gene, D gene, clone size. The D gene is left open where the match is weak. Rows give clone size only sometimes, using once, few, many, or a class for an expanded clone.

cdr3_nt: TGTGCCAGCAGCTTAGAAACTCGAGCGGGACACTTAAATTCACCCCTCCACTTT
cdr3_aa: CASSLETRAGHLNSPLHF
j_call: TRBJ1-6
v_call: TRBV11-2
d_call: NA
clone_size: NA

cdr3_nt: TGTGCCAGCAGTGCCGGACAGGGAAAGAGGCCCTACGAGCAGTACTTC
cdr3_aa: CASSAGQGKRPYEQYF
j_call: TRBJ2-7
v_call: TRBV6-1
d_call: TRBD1
clone_size: NA

cdr3_nt: TGTGCCAGCAGCTTCGGACTGGGCCCCTACGAGCAGTACTTC
cdr3_aa: CASSFGLGPYEQYF
j_call: TRBJ2-7
v_call: TRBV7-9
d_call: NA
clone_size: NA

cdr3_nt: TGCGCCAGCAGTGATTTAACTCCCCGGAATGAGCAGTTCTTC
cdr3_aa: CASSDLTPRNEQFF
j_call: TRBJ2-1
v_call: TRBV10-1
d_call: NA
clone_size: NA

cdr3_nt: TGTGCCAGCAGTACTGGACTAGCGGGGGGGCTAGCCAAAAACATTCAGTACTTC
cdr3_aa: CASSTGLAGGLAKNIQYF
j_call: TRBJ2-4
v_call: TRBV6-2/TRBV6-3
d_call: TRBD2
clone_size: NA

cdr3_nt: TGTGCCAGCAGCTTACTACAGGGTAAGGGTGGCTACACCTTC
cdr3_aa: CASSLLQGKGGYTF
j_call: TRBJ1-2
v_call: TRBV7-3
d_call: NA
clone_size: NA

cdr3_nt: TGTGCCAGCAGCCCAGGAGGAAATGAAAAACTGTTTTTT
cdr3_aa: CASSPGGNEKLFF
j_call: TRBJ1-4
v_call: TRBV3-1/TRBV3-2
d_call: NA
clone_size: NA

cdr3_nt: TGTGCCAGCAGTGATCCACAGGGGGCGGGAGGCTACACCTTC
cdr3_aa: CASSDPQGAGGYTF
j_call: TRBJ1-2
v_call: TRBV25-1
d_call: TRBD1
clone_size: NA

cdr3_nt: TGCGCCAGCAGCCAAGATTCCTCAGCAGGGGGTAGGGAGGCTTTCTTT
cdr3_aa: CASSQDSSAGGREAFF
j_call: TRBJ1-1
v_call: TRBV4-1
d_call: TRBD1
clone_size: NA

cdr3_nt: TGTGCCAGCAGCACCAGATCGGGAGTCTATGGCTACACCTTC
cdr3_aa: CASSTRSGVYGYTF
j_call: TRBJ1-2
v_call: TRBV5-4
d_call: NA
clone_size: once

cdr3_nt: TGTGCCAGCACAGGGACAGGGTCCCAGCATTTT
cdr3_aa: CASTGTGSQHF
j_call: TRBJ1-5
v_call: TRBV2
d_call: TRBD1
clone_size: NA

cdr3_nt: TGTGCCAGCAGCGTAGACTATATCTCCTACAATGAGCAGTTCTTC
cdr3_aa: CASSVDYISYNEQFF
j_call: TRBJ2-1
v_call: TRBV9
d_call: NA
clone_size: NA

cdr3_nt: TGTGCCAGCAGCTTAGATCGGGGTAACTATGGCTACACCTTC
cdr3_aa: CASSLDRGNYGYTF
j_call: TRBJ1-2
v_call: TRBV11-2
d_call: NA
clone_size: NA

cdr3_nt: TGCAGCGTCACAGGGGGCGTCGACTATGGCTACACCTTC
cdr3_aa: CSVTGGVDYGYTF
j_call: TRBJ1-2
v_call: TRBV29-1
d_call: TRBD1
clone_size: NA

cdr3_nt: TGTGCCAGCAGCAAAGGGGACAGGGACAGTGGGGTCACTGAAGCTTTCTTT
cdr3_aa: CASSKGDRDSGVTEAFF
j_call: TRBJ1-1
v_call: TRBV13
d_call: TRBD1
clone_size: NA

cdr3_nt: TGTGCCAGCAGCCCCTTAGCCCAGCGGGATGGCTACACCTTC
cdr3_aa: CASSPLAQRDGYTF
j_call: TRBJ1-2
v_call: TRBV6-5
d_call: NA
clone_size: NA

cdr3_nt: TGTGCCAGCAACCGCGGGGGACAGGGAGATTTTGAGACCCAGTACTTC
cdr3_aa: CASNRGGQGDFETQYF
j_call: TRBJ2-5
v_call: TRBV3-1/TRBV3-2
d_call: TRBD1
clone_size: NA

cdr3_nt: TGTGCCAGCAGCTTAGAGTGGGGGGGACCCGCAGATACGCAGTATTTT
cdr3_aa: CASSLEWGGPADTQYF
j_call: TRBJ2-3
v_call: TRBV13
d_call: TRBD2
clone_size: NA

cdr3_nt: TGTGCTAGTGGTTTGGGACACGACACAGATACGCAGTATTTT
cdr3_aa: CASGLGHDTDTQYF
j_call: TRBJ2-3
v_call: TRBV12-5
d_call: NA
clone_size: once

cdr3_nt: TGTGCCAGCGGCCGAATTGGTGAAAAACTGTTTTTT
cdr3_aa: CASGRIGEKLFF
j_call: TRBJ1-4
v_call: TRBV6-5
d_call: NA
clone_size: NA

cdr3_nt: TGTGCCAGCAGTTTAAGACACAGGGGGCAAAAAGCTTTCTTT
cdr3_aa: CASSLRHRGQKAFF
j_call: TRBJ1-1
v_call: TRBV27
d_call: TRBD1
clone_size: NA

cdr3_nt: TGTGCCAGTAGTACAGGGGGAAGTGAGCAGTTCTTC
cdr3_aa: CASSTGGSEQFF
j_call: TRBJ2-1
v_call: TRBV19
d_call: TRBD1
clone_size: once

cdr3_nt: TGCGCCAGCAGCTCGTCGGCCGGGACAGGGACATACGAGCAGTACTTC
cdr3_aa: CASSSSAGTGTYEQYF
j_call: TRBJ2-7
v_call: TRBV5-1
d_call: TRBD1
clone_size: NA

cdr3_nt: TGTGCCACCAGTGATCCCGTCGACAGGGCCGCCAGCACAGATACGCAGTATTTT
cdr3_aa: CATSDPVDRAASTDTQYF
j_call: TRBJ2-3
v_call: TRBV24-1
d_call: TRBD1
clone_size: NA

cdr3_nt: TGTGCCAGCAGTCCGTGGACAGGGGCTGGAAACACCATATATTTT
cdr3_aa: CASSPWTGAGNTIYF
j_call: TRBJ1-3
v_call: TRBV2
d_call: TRBD1
clone_size: NA

cdr3_nt: TGTGCCAGCAGCTTGGAGGGGGGGAGGGAGACCCAGTACTTC
cdr3_aa: CASSLEGGRETQYF
j_call: TRBJ2-5
v_call: TRBV7-2
d_call: NA
clone_size: NA

cdr3_nt: TGTGCCAGCAGTTTATCCGGGAGCAGGCGTGAAAAACTGTTTTTT
cdr3_aa: CASSLSGSRREKLFF
j_call: TRBJ1-4
v_call: TRBV28
d_call: NA
clone_size: NA

cdr3_nt: TGTGCCAGCAGTTTTACAGGGGATCAGCCCCAGCATTTT
cdr3_aa: CASSFTGDQPQHF
j_call: TRBJ1-5
v_call: TRBV12-3/TRBV12-4
d_call: TRBD1
clone_size: NA

cdr3_nt: TGTGCCTGGAAATGGGGGCATGGAAACACCATATATTTT
cdr3_aa: CAWKWGHGNTIYF
j_call: TRBJ1-3
v_call: TRBV30
d_call: NA
clone_size: NA

cdr3_nt: TGTGCTAGTGGTTGGGGAGGAGGTTATAATTCACCCCTCCACTTT
cdr3_aa: CASGWGGGYNSPLHF
j_call: TRBJ1-6
v_call: TRBV12-5
d_call: NA
clone_size: NA

cdr3_nt: TGTGCCAGCAGTGAGCTCGGGCAGTACTTC
cdr3_aa: CASSELGQYF
j_call: TRBJ2-7
v_call: TRBV6-1
d_call: NA
clone_size: NA

cdr3_nt: TGTGCCATCAGTGAGACAGGGGCAACTAATGAAAAACTGTTTTTT
cdr3_aa: CAISETGATNEKLFF
j_call: TRBJ1-4
v_call: TRBV10-3
d_call: TRBD1
clone_size: NA

cdr3_nt: TGTGCCAGCAGTTTATACGACACCCGACTAGATCAAGAGACCCAGTACTTC
cdr3_aa: CASSLYDTRLDQETQYF
j_call: TRBJ2-5
v_call: TRBV28
d_call: NA
clone_size: NA

cdr3_nt: TGTGCCAGCAGTAGGGGGCCCGCGTCCGGGGAGCTGTTTTTT
cdr3_aa: CASSRGPASGELFF
j_call: TRBJ2-2
v_call: TRBV11-3
d_call: TRBD1
clone_size: NA

cdr3_nt: TGTGCCAGCAGCCAAAGGTGGACAGGGACGTTTAGGGGCTACACCTTC
cdr3_aa: CASSQRWTGTFRGYTF
j_call: TRBJ1-2
v_call: TRBV3-1/TRBV3-2
d_call: TRBD1
clone_size: NA

cdr3_nt: TGCGCCAGCAGCCCCGGACTAGCGGGGGGCCAAGAGACCCAGTACTTC
cdr3_aa: CASSPGLAGGQETQYF
j_call: TRBJ2-5
v_call: TRBV5-1
d_call: TRBD2
clone_size: NA

cdr3_nt: TGCGCCAGCAGCTTGGAGCCAGGGTACTCCTACGAGCAGTACTTC
cdr3_aa: CASSLEPGYSYEQYF
j_call: TRBJ2-7
v_call: TRBV5-1
d_call: NA
clone_size: NA

cdr3_nt: TGTGCCAGCAGCCCCGTTGAGGGACAGGGCGACAATGAGCAGTTCTTC
cdr3_aa: CASSPVEGQGDNEQFF
j_call: TRBJ2-1
v_call: TRBV3-1/TRBV3-2
d_call: TRBD1
clone_size: NA

cdr3_nt: TGTGCCAGCGAGAAGACCCAGTACTTC
cdr3_aa: CASEKTQYF
j_call: TRBJ2-5
v_call: TRBV27
d_call: NA
clone_size: NA

cdr3_nt: TGTGCCAGCAAGGGAGGGCCGAAGAAAAACATTCAGTACTTC
cdr3_aa: CASKGGPKKNIQYF
j_call: TRBJ2-4
v_call: TRBV28
d_call: TRBD2
clone_size: NA

cdr3_nt: TGTGCCTGGAGTCGTCTAGCGGGGGCCCAAGAGACCCAGTACTTC
cdr3_aa: CAWSRLAGAQETQYF
j_call: TRBJ2-5
v_call: TRBV30
d_call: TRBD2
clone_size: once

cdr3_nt: TGTGCCAGCAGCGGGGGGGCCACAGATACGCAGTATTTT
cdr3_aa: CASSGGATDTQYF
j_call: TRBJ2-3
v_call: TRBV6-4
d_call: TRBD2
clone_size: NA

cdr3_nt: TGTGCCAGCAGCCAAGACGGGGTTCCGAACACTGAAGCTTTCTTT
cdr3_aa: CASSQDGVPNTEAFF
j_call: TRBJ1-1
v_call: TRBV3-1/TRBV3-2
d_call: NA
clone_size: few

cdr3_nt: TGTGCCAGCGCCACTGGGGCTAGCGGGGGTTACAATGAGCAGTTCTTC
cdr3_aa: CASATGASGGYNEQFF
j_call: TRBJ2-1
v_call: TRBV28
d_call: TRBD2
clone_size: NA

cdr3_nt: TGTGCCATCAGTGAGTCAAGGACAGGGATCAATGAAAAACTGTTTTTT
cdr3_aa: CAISESRTGINEKLFF
j_call: TRBJ1-4
v_call: TRBV10-3
d_call: TRBD1
clone_size: NA

cdr3_nt: TGTGCCAGTAGTATTAAAGGGGGTAACACTGAAGCTTTCTTT
cdr3_aa: CASSIKGGNTEAFF
j_call: TRBJ1-1
v_call: TRBV19
d_call: NA
clone_size: NA

cdr3_nt: TGTGCCAGCAGTGAAGCGACAGCATATGGCTACACCTTC
cdr3_aa: CASSEATAYGYTF
j_call: TRBJ1-2
v_call: TRBV6-1
d_call: NA
clone_size: NA

cdr3_nt: TGTGCCAGCAGCTTAAGTGCTAGAGATACGCAGTATTTT
cdr3_aa: CASSLSARDTQYF
j_call: TRBJ2-3
v_call: TRBV7-9
d_call: NA
clone_size: NA

cdr3_nt: TGTGCCAGCAGTTTGGGAGACAGGGACGCGAAGATGGTAAACACTGAAGCTTTCTTT
cdr3_aa: CASSLGDRDAKMVNTEAFF
j_call: TRBJ1-1
v_call: TRBV28
d_call: TRBD1
clone_size: NA

cdr3_nt: TGTGCCAGCAGCGTAGAACTAGCGGGACTAGTAAGCACAGATACGCAGTATTTT
cdr3_aa: CASSVELAGLVSTDTQYF
j_call: TRBJ2-3
v_call: TRBV9
d_call: TRBD2
clone_size: NA

cdr3_nt: TGTGCCAGCAGCCAAGGCGGACTAGCGGGGGCCAGCACAGATACGCAGTATTTT
cdr3_aa: CASSQGGLAGASTDTQYF
j_call: TRBJ2-3
v_call: TRBV3-1/TRBV3-2
d_call: TRBD2
clone_size: NA

cdr3_nt: TGTGCCAGCAGCCAATGGGGGGGTGATGGCGAGCAGTACTTC
cdr3_aa: CASSQWGGDGEQYF
j_call: TRBJ2-7
v_call: TRBV3-1/TRBV3-2
d_call: TRBD2
clone_size: NA

cdr3_nt: TGTGCCAGCAGCCCTTGGGAGCTAGCGGGGGCGTATGAGCAGTTCTTC
cdr3_aa: CASSPWELAGAYEQFF
j_call: TRBJ2-1
v_call: TRBV2
d_call: TRBD2
clone_size: few

cdr3_nt: TGTGCCAGCAGCCAAGATACAGTTTCTGGAAACACCATATATTTT
cdr3_aa: CASSQDTVSGNTIYF
j_call: TRBJ1-3
v_call: TRBV3-1/TRBV3-2
d_call: NA
clone_size: NA

cdr3_nt: TGTGCCAGCAGTGAAGTGACAGGGGGGTATCAGCCCCAGCATTTT
cdr3_aa: CASSEVTGGYQPQHF
j_call: TRBJ1-5
v_call: TRBV6-1
d_call: TRBD1
clone_size: NA

cdr3_nt: TGTGCCAGCAGCGGGGGGGCCGAAGATACGCAGTATTTT
cdr3_aa: CASSGGAEDTQYF
j_call: TRBJ2-3
v_call: TRBV6-4
d_call: TRBD2
clone_size: few

cdr3_nt: TGTGCCAGCAGCCAAGCAGTAGGACAGGGGGCCTACGAGCAGTACTTC
cdr3_aa: CASSQAVGQGAYEQYF
j_call: TRBJ2-7
v_call: TRBV3-1/TRBV3-2
d_call: TRBD1
clone_size: NA